This T cell receptor (beta chain) was captured by sequencing in a study of T cell responses to AZD1222 COVID-19 vaccine. Assay used: immunoSEQ multiplex PCR; TCRdb lists only in-frame clones, some missing. Counted here are about 73,000 clones, about 88% occurring once; the ten biggest clones make up 7.5% to 10%. The CDR3 has 14 amino acids. From germline, CDR1 is SGHTA and CDR2 FQGNSA. Deletions cut 1 base from V and 5 bases from J, with 11 bases between. The TCR originated in an adult who received the AZD1222 COVID-19 vaccine. Specimen: peripheral blood, collected 28 days after the second AZD1222 dose. The chain carries TRBV7-2 and TRBJ2-5; D not resolved. CDR3 coding DNA: TGTGCCAGCAGCTTAGTCCCCTCTCCGGAGACCCAGTACTTC. This gives the protein CASSLVPSPETQYF.